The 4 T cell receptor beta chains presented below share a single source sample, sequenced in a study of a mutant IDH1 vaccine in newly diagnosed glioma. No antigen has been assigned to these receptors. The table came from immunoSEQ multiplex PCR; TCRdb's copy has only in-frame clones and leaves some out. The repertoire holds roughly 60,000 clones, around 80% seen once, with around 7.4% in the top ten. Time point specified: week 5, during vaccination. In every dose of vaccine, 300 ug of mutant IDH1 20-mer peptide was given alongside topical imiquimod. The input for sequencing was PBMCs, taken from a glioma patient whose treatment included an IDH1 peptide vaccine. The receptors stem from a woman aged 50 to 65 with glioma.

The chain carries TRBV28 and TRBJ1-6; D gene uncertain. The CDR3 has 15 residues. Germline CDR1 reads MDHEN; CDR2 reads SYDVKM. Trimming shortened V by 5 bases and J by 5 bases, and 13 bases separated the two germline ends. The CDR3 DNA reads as TGTGCCAGCAGTCCGGGATCTGTCGATAATTCACCCCTCCACTTT. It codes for CASSPGSVDNSPLHF.

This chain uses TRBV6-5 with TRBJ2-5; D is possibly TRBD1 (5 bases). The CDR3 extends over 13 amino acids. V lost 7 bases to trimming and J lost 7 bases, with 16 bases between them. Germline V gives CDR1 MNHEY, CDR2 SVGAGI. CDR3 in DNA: TGTGCCAGCACGGGCAGGGTGCACGGGACCCAGTACTTC. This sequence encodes CASTGRVHGTQYF.

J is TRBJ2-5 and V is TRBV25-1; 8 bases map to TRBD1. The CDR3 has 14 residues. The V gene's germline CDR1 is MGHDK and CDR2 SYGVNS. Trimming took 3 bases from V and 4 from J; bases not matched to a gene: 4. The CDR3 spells CASSEETGGETQYF. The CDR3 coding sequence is TGTGCCAGCAGTGAGGAAACAGGGGGAGAGACCCAGTACTTC.

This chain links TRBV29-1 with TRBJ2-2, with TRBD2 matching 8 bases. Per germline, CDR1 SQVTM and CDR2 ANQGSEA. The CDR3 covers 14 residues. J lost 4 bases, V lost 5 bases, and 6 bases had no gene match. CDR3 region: CSVLMRGATGELFF. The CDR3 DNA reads TGCAGCGTTTTGATGCGGGGGGCCACCGGGGAGCTGTTTTTT.